This TCR beta chain is drawn from a study of cytotoxic CD8 clonotypes in ibrutinib-treated CLL. On the study more broadly: The response samples were taken once patients had been treated for a median of roughly 12 months, range 6 to 36. Averaging across samples gave approximately 250,000 productive templates and roughly 90,000 productive rearrangements. Study results and limitations: Public clonotypes were rare and shrank or held steady on treatment.

The CDR3 loop spans 15 amino acids. Germline CDR1 MNHEY, CDR2 SVGAGI. Trimming took 2 bases from V and 4 from J; bases not matched to a gene: 7. The TCR beta libraries used about 2 micrograms of genomic DNA that came from cryopreserved PBMCs. With regard to this clone: What it recognizes is unknown.

Repertoires were generated with immunoSEQ multiplex PCR, while TCRdb's copy carries only in-frame clones and drops some. The sample holds 76,000 or so clones; less than 90% are singletons and the top ten take roughly 40%. This material consisted of PBMCs, taken after 24 months of ibrutinib treatment. The receptor comes from a human donor with chronic lymphocytic leukemia. V is TRBV6-5 and J is TRBJ2-7; 8 positions agree with TRBD2. The CDR3 reads CASSYQREFGYEQYF. CDR3 nucleotide sequence: TGTGCCAGCAGTTACCAGCGGGAGTTTGGGTACGAGCAGTACTTC.